The 3 T cell receptor beta chains below all came from one sample that was sequenced in a study of a mutant IDH1 vaccine in newly diagnosed glioma. Time point reported: baseline, week 1 (first vaccination visit). Treatment indicated: pre-vaccination baseline after standard-of-care therapy. Assay: immunoSEQ multiplex PCR; the TCRdb copy retains only in-frame clones and omits some. Seen here are tens of thousands of clones, 80% to 90% observed once, and the top ten hold around 7%. The source was PBMCs, collected from a glioma patient treated with radiotherapy, temozolomide or both. The source of these receptors is a woman in her 50s with glioma.

This clone appeared a single time. V is TRBV5-1 and J is TRBJ1-3; D is perhaps TRBD1 (6 bases). The V end was cut by 2 bases, the J end by 2 bases, with 14 bases between. The length of the CDR3 is 16 residues. The germline V gene has CDR1 SGHRS and CDR2 YFSETQ. This CDR3 reads CASSLQGIVPGNTIYF. The CDR3 DNA is TGCGCCAGCAGCTTACAGGGTATCGTCCCTGGAAACACCATATATTTT.

This chain uses TRBV28 with TRBJ1-1; perhaps TRBD1 as D (6 bases). Trimming removed 2 bases at V and 3 bases at J, with 7 bases between. The CDR3 is made up of 13 amino acids. Germline CDR1 MDHEN, CDR2 SYDVKM. CDR3 sequence reads: CASSLGQYTEAFF. CDR3 coding DNA: TGTGCCAGCAGTTTAGGACAGTACACTGAAGCTTTCTTT.

The chain joins TRBV10-3 to TRBJ2-1; 16 bases match TRBD2. The germline gives CDR1 ENHRY, CDR2 SYGVKD. V shed 6 bases and J 9 bases; nucleotides not matched to a gene: 5. This CDR3 is built from 15 residues. Here the CDR3 DNA reads TGTGCCATCAGGACCGGGACTAGCGGGGGGGGTGAGCAGTTCTTC. It yields the protein CAIRTGTSGGGEQFF.